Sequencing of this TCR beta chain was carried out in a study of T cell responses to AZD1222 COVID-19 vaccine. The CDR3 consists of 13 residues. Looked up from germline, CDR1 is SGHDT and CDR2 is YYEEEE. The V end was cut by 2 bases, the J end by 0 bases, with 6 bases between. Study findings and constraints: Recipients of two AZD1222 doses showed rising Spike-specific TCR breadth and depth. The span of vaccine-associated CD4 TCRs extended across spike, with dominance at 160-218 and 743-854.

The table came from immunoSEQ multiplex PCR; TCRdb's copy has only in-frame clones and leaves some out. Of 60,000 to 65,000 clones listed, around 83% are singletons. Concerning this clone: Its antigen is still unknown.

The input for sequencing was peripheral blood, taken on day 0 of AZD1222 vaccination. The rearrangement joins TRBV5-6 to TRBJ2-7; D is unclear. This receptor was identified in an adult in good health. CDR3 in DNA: TGTGCCAGCAGCTTAAGACCCTCCTACGAGCAGTACTTC. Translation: CASSLRPSYEQYF.